This T cell receptor (beta chain) was captured by sequencing in a study of blood T cell repertoires in COVID-19. Across the study: The study drew acute and convalescent COVID-19 samples from the United States, Italy and Spain. The cDNA or gDNA used as material had been derived from T cells, B-cell-depleted T cells, or PBMCs.

Sequencing used immunoSEQ multiplex PCR; TCRdb keeps in-frame clones, though not all of them. The table shows approximately 200,000 clones, with 80% to 90% occurring only once. Enrolled through a virtual design, the participants were between about 18 and 100 years of age and came from 24 US areas. V was trimmed by 5 bases and J by 2 bases, leaving 10 bases between them. The CDR3 covers 14 residues. Germline loops: CDR1 LNHDA, CDR2 SQIVND (reference sequence). The V call is TRBV19, the J call TRBJ1-5; perhaps TRBD1 as D (6 bases). The clonotype originates from a woman in her 30s who had been exposed to COVID-19. Source material: PBMCs or T cells enriched from blood (not recorded which). The CDR3 nucleotides are TGTGCCAGTAGTCAGGGGCCGCGCAATCAGCCCCAGCATTTT. This translates into CASSQGPRNQPQHF. Drawing the rest from reference TRBV19 and TRBJ1-5, the complete variable domain is DGGITQSPKYLFRKEGQNVTLSCEQNLNHDAMYWYRQDPGQGLRLIYYSQIVNDFQKGDIAEGYSVSREKKESFPLTVTSAQKNPTAFYLCASSQGPRNQPQHFGDGTRLSIL.